This T cell receptor (beta chain) is drawn from a study of persistence of HIV-infected CD4 T cells. The CDR3 is made up of 12 amino acids. Germline lookup yields CDR1 KGHDR and CDR2 SFDVKD. V was shortened by 3 bases and J by 6 bases, with 5 bases between the two germline ends. Anti-CD3/anti-CD28 beads served as a nonspecific positive control stimulus. CD4+ T cells upregulating both CD40 ligand and CD69 were sorted as responding cells. Adults with HIV-1 started suppressive ART while chronically infected. Donors had undetectable plasma HIV-1 RNA, under 50 copies/mL, for 4+ years. This was the immunoSEQ version 4 assay in survey mode. The data were produced by immunoSEQ multiplex PCR, yet TCRdb's version contains in-frame clones alone and is incomplete. The sample consists of tens of thousands of clones, 88% of them appearing once. A word on this clone: Its matching antigen is unknown.

The source was CD4+ T cells sorted from PBMCs after roughly 19-hour stimulation, collected from a patient who received antiretroviral therapy. The genes are TRBV24-1 and TRBJ2-1; no definite D call. This receptor was obtained from an adult woman with HIV who was CMV-seropositive. In nucleotides, the CDR3 is TGTGCCACCAGTGATCCGGGCAATGAGCAGTTCTTC. Protein: CATSDPGNEQFF.